Presented here are 13 T cell receptor beta chains from one specimen sequenced in a study of siplizumab effects on memory and regulatory T cells (dated by TCRdb to the late 2010s). The library came from the immunoSEQ multiplex PCR assay. TCRdb limited this immuneACCESS table to in-frame rearrangements with V and J called. A share of clones is missing; checked studies link under half to unresolved V genes, and the rest is unexplained. The sample table holds tens of thousands of clones, of which about 90% were seen once. Clones ranked in the top ten supply approximately 29% of the sample. Sequencing used CD8+ T cells sorted from blood. The receptor source for this set is a human donor in good health.

The rearrangement links TRBV30 to TRBJ2-7, with TRBD1 as a possible D gene (5 bases). Germline V CDR1 and CDR2: GTSNPN, SVGIG (reference sequence). The CDR3 is 12 residues long. The V gene lost 3 bases and the J gene lost 0 bases, with 6 bases spanning the gap. The CDR3 sequence: CAWRDSSYEQYF. As DNA, the CDR3 is TGTGCCTGGAGAGACAGCTCCTACGAGCAGTACTTC. Full variable domain (rest looked up from reference TRBV30 and TRBJ2-7): SQTIHQWPATLVQPVGSPLSLECTVEGTSNPNLYWYRQAAGRGLQLLFYSVGIGQISSEVPQNLSASRPQDRQFILSSKKLLLSDSGFYLCAWRDSSYEQYFGPGTRLTVT.

The chain combines TRBV7-9 with TRBJ1-4; D gene uncertain. Per germline, CDR1 SEHNR and CDR2 FQNEAQ (reference sequence). This CDR3 spans 14 amino acids. Trimming cost V 2 bases and J 4 bases, with 8 bases left between them. The CDR3 is CASSLSGNNEKLFF. The CDR3 DNA reads as TGTGCCAGCAGCTTATCAGGAAATAATGAAAAACTGTTTTTT.

The chain recombines TRBV5-1 with TRBJ2-1; 9 nucleotides align to TRBD2. V was pared by 4 bases and J by 8 bases, with 10 bases of the junction left unmatched. Germline values: CDR1 SGHRS, CDR2 YFSETQ. The CDR3 covers 15 residues. In nucleotides, the CDR3 is TGCGCCAGCAGCCCAGGCGGGAGGGCCCCGGATGAGCAGTTCTTC. Protein sequence: CASSPGGRAPDEQFF.

The chain uses TRBV27 and TRBJ2-7; D is unresolved. There are 13 residues in the CDR3. Germline V gene data show CDR1 as MNHEY and CDR2 as SMNVEV (reference sequence). V was trimmed by 2 bases and J by 2 bases, leaving 7 bases between them. In DNA form, the CDR3 reads TGTGCCAGCAGTTTAACGGAAACCTACGAGCAGTACTTC. Amino acids: CASSLTETYEQYF.

This clone was recorded only once. The chain has TRBV5-6 and TRBJ2-1; TRBD2 matches 8 bases. The length of the CDR3 is 15 residues. The trim removed 0 bases at V and 2 bases at J, leaving 1 base unmatched. In germline, CDR1 is SGHDT, CDR2 YYEEEE. CDR3 loop: CASSLGTSPYNEQFF. The CDR3 DNA reads as TGTGCCAGCAGCTTGGGGACTAGCCCCTACAATGAGCAGTTCTTC.

The V and J genes are TRBV2 and TRBJ2-3; TRBD2 might be the D (6 bases). Between the trimmed V and J ends, which lost 3 bases and 1 base, there was a span of 11 bases. CDR3 length equals 15 residues. The germline V gene encodes CDR1 SNHLY and CDR2 FYNNEI. The CDR3 DNA is TGTGCCAGCAGTGATCATAGCGGAGGCACAGATACGCAGTATTTT. It is translated as CASSDHSGGTDTQYF.

This chain connects TRBV6-5 to TRBJ1-1; D is perhaps TRBD1 (5 bases). Between the trimmed V and J ends, which lost 6 bases and 7 bases, there was a span of 12 bases. Germline values: CDR1 MNHEY, CDR2 SVGAGI. This CDR3 has 12 amino acids. CDR3 nucleotide sequence: TGTGCCAGCAGACCCCAGGGAGTTGAAGCTTTCTTT. Its translation is CASRPQGVEAFF.

This chain links TRBV6-6 with TRBJ2-1; maybe TRBD2 (6 bases). CDR1 and CDR2 (germline): MNHNY, SVGAGI (reference sequence). This CDR3 spans 16 amino acids. The germline V and J ends were trimmed by 5 bases and 2 bases, with 16 bases remaining between them. CDR3 in amino acids: CASSPLLATPYNEQFF. The CDR3 region has the DNA TGTGCCAGCAGTCCCTTACTAGCAACCCCCTACAATGAGCAGTTCTTC.

The V call is TRBV21-1, the J call TRBJ2-2. TRBV21-1 is termed a pseudogene. The CDR3 is 19 amino acids. The CDR3 loop is CASSKMGRARTANTGELFF. The DNA of the CDR3 is TGTGCCAGCAGCAAAATGGGGCGGGCCAGGACTGCGAACACCGGGGAGCTGTTTTTT.

The J gene is TRBJ2-1, the V gene TRBV29-1; 8 bases match TRBD1. Germline CDR1 is SQVTM and CDR2 is ANQGSEA. This CDR3 is built from 13 residues. With 6 bases clipped from V and 8 bases from J, the junction kept 9 bases outside the gene matches. CDR3 sequence (DNA): TGCAGCGTCCCTGTACAGGGGGGCTATGAGCAGTTCTTC. It encodes CSVPVQGGYEQFF.

The chain has TRBV6-5 and TRBJ2-3, with TRBD2 matching 9 bases. V shed 4 bases, J shed 0 bases, and the junction held 2 bases outside the gene matches. Germline loops: CDR1 MNHEY, CDR2 SVGAGI. The CDR3 runs 15 residues. CDR3 residues: CASSSGLASTDTQYF. For the CDR3, the DNA is TGTGCCAGCAGTTCGGGACTAGCAAGCACAGATACGCAGTATTTT.

The rearrangement links TRBV9 to TRBJ2-1, with D possibly matching TRBD2 (5 bases). Trimming took off 0 bases at V and 9 bases at J, with 16 bases between the two ends. The CDR3 spans 15 residues. In germline, CDR1 is SGDLS, CDR2 YYNGEE. CDR3 sequence: CASSVDSGKGGEQFF. DNA of the CDR3: TGTGCCAGCAGCGTAGATTCCGGGAAAGGCGGTGAGCAGTTCTTC. Drawing the rest from reference TRBV9 and TRBJ2-1, the complete variable domain is DSGVTQTPKHLITATGQRVTLRCSPRSGDLSVYWYQQSLDQGLQFLIQYYNGEERAKGNILERFSAQQFPDLHSELNLSSLELGDSALYFCASSVDSGKGGEQFFGPGTRLTVL.

V and J are TRBV6-4 and TRBJ2-1, with D uncertain. There are 13 residues in the CDR3. The V end lost 5 bases, the J end lost 10 bases, and 15 bases lay between the germline ends. Germline CDR1 MRHNA, CDR2 SNTAGT. In nucleotides, the CDR3 is TGTGCCAGCAGTTGGCCAGACGAATGCGAGCAGTTCTTC. Its translation is CASSWPDECEQFF.